This TCR beta chain was captured in a study of blood T cell repertoires in COVID-19. A single count supports this clone. V dropped 7 bases and J dropped 4 bases, with 16 bases sitting between them. Germline V lookup: CDR1 GTSNPN, CDR2 SVGIG (reference sequence). This CDR3 contains 13 residues. Assay: immunoSEQ multiplex PCR; the TCRdb copy retains only in-frame clones and omits some. Of about 200,000 clones detected, 70% to 90% appear once; the ten largest clones hold approximately 7.4%. The sequencing sample was made of PBMCs or T cells enriched from blood (not recorded which). This TCR was recovered from a woman between 35 and 50 years old with acute COVID-19. The rearrangement uses TRBV30 and TRBJ1-1; maybe TRBD1 (5 bases). The DNA for the CDR3 is TGTGCCTTCCTCCTCCGCAGGGTCACTGAAGCTTTCTTT. This encodes CAFLLRRVTEAFF.